This entry lists 10 T cell receptor beta chains sequenced from one sample in a study of blood T cell repertoires in COVID-19. Generated by immunoSEQ multiplex PCR, the TCRdb table keeps only in-frame clones and is missing some. The sample has some 150,000 clones, roughly 80% seen once. Sequenced: peripheral blood. The receptors originated from a man aged 60-69 years with acute or convalescent COVID-19.

The J gene is TRBJ2-3, the V gene TRBV7-3; tentatively, D is TRBD2 (5 bases). The V end lost 4 bases, the J end lost 3 bases, and 11 bases lay between the germline ends. CDR3 length equals 14 residues. The V gene's germline CDR1 is SGHTA and CDR2 FQGTGA. CDR3 sequence: CASSSGVTTDTQYF. DNA of the CDR3: TGTGCCAGCAGCTCCGGGGTAACGACAGATACGCAGTATTTT.

V is TRBV6-5 and J is TRBJ1-5, with TRBD1 matching 9 bases. V was pared by 5 bases and J by 5 bases, with 1 base of the junction left unmatched. CDR1 and CDR2 from the germline V gene are MNHEY and SVGAGI. The CDR3 runs 13 residues. CDR3 sequence (DNA): TGTGCCAGCAGTAGACAGGGGGATCAGCCCCAGCATTTT. Amino acid sequence: CASSRQGDQPQHF.

This chain links TRBV10-3 with TRBJ1-1, with 7 positions matching TRBD1. The germline V gene has CDR1 ENHRY and CDR2 SYGVKD. V lost 4 bases and J lost 1; bases outside the gene matches: 3. This CDR3 contains 14 residues. DNA for the CDR3: TGTGCCATCAGTGCGACAGGGCAGAACACTGAAGCTTTCTTT. Translation gives CAISATGQNTEAFF.

The genes are TRBV5-6 and TRBJ2-1; D perhaps matches TRBD2 (6 bases). V was pared by 5 bases and J by 2 bases, with 14 bases between. This CDR3 is built from 15 residues. The V gene's germline CDR1 is SGHDT and CDR2 YYEEEE. The CDR3 DNA sequence: TGTGCCAGCAGTTCCGGGGGTAGGGCCTACAATGAGCAGTTCTTC. It translates to CASSSGGRAYNEQFF.

The rearrangement uses TRBV3-1 (or the pseudogene TRBV3-2) and TRBJ2-1, with 8 bases lining up with TRBD2. The trim removed 5 bases at V and 4 bases at J, leaving 10 bases unmatched. Germline values: CDR1 LGHDT, CDR2 YNNKEL (reference sequence). The CDR3 runs 16 residues. The CDR3 here is CASSFPGTRGYNEQFF. The DNA of the CDR3 is TGTGCCAGCAGCTTTCCGGGGACTAGGGGATACAATGAGCAGTTCTTC.

This clone was counted once. The CDR3 DNA is TGTGCCAGTAGTACGGGGGCGAGCGGGAGTATCGAGCAGTACTTC. The encoded protein is CASSTGASGSIEQYF. The rearrangement links TRBV19 to TRBJ2-7; 8 bases are shared with TRBD2. Trimming at V came to 4 bases and at J to 6 bases, leaving 11 bases not matched to a gene. CDR3 length: 15 residues. CDR1 is LNHDA, CDR2 SQIVND, per germline (reference sequence). Drawing the rest from reference TRBV19 and TRBJ2-7, the complete variable domain is DGGITQSPKYLFRKEGQNVTLSCEQNLNHDAMYWYRQDPGQGLRLIYYSQIVNDFQKGDIAEGYSVSREKKESFPLTVTSAQKNPTAFYLCASSTGASGSIEQYFGPGTRLTVT.

The J gene is TRBJ1-5, the V gene TRBV9; 8 bases are a match to TRBD1. V was clipped by 2 bases and J by 3 bases; unmatched bases: 4. CDR3 length: 15 residues. Germline loops: CDR1 SGDLS, CDR2 YYNGEE. DNA for the CDR3: TGTGCCAGCAGCGTGACAGGGGTGAACAATCAGCCCCAGCATTTT. Translation gives CASSVTGVNNQPQHF.

The rearrangement links TRBV5-4 to TRBJ2-3; 7 bases match TRBD2. CDR1 SGHNT and CDR2 YYREEE come from the germline V gene (reference sequence). This CDR3 contains 15 residues. V was clipped by 5 bases and J by 6 bases; unmatched bases: 12. The chain's CDR3 is CASSWVGGSEDTQYF. Here the CDR3 DNA reads TGTGCCAGCAGTTGGGTGGGCGGGAGTGAGGATACGCAGTATTTT.

V usage is TRBV7-3 and J usage is TRBJ2-1; 10 nucleotides match TRBD2. This CDR3 region has 17 residues. Per the germline V gene, CDR1 is SGHTA and CDR2 is FQGTGA. V lost 5 bases and J lost 5; bases outside the gene matches: 12. CDR3 coding DNA: TGTGCCAGCAGCCCTACCCGGCTAGCGGGGGAACACAATGAGCAGTTCTTC. This translates into CASSPTRLAGEHNEQFF.

This chain uses TRBV9 with TRBJ2-3; 8 bases map to TRBD1. The CDR3 is made up of 14 amino acids. CDR1 SGDLS and CDR2 YYNGEE come from the germline V gene. V lost 2 bases, J lost 3 bases, and 2 bases stayed unmatched. The chain's CDR3 is CASSVRGQTDTQYF. The DNA for the CDR3 is TGTGCCAGCAGCGTCAGGGGGCAGACAGATACGCAGTATTTT. Filled out from reference TRBV9 and TRBJ2-3, the complete variable domain reads DSGVTQTPKHLITATGQRVTLRCSPRSGDLSVYWYQQSLDQGLQFLIQYYNGEERAKGNILERFSAQQFPDLHSELNLSSLELGDSALYFCASSVRGQTDTQYFGPGTRLTVL.